The 20 T cell receptor beta chains presented below share a single source sample, sequenced in a study of T cell changes during pregnancy in multiple sclerosis. The data were produced by immunoSEQ multiplex PCR, yet TCRdb's version contains in-frame clones alone and is incomplete. This sample has tens of thousands of clones, with 93% found just once. Sequencing used peripheral blood, obtained in the second trimester of pregnancy. The receptors come from a female donor with multiple sclerosis, enrolled in a pregnancy study.

The gene calls are TRBV25-1 and TRBJ2-3; weak D call: TRBD2 (7 bases). The V end was cut by 6 bases, the J end by 4 bases, with 11 bases between. Per germline, CDR1 MGHDK and CDR2 SYGVNS. CDR3 size: 13 residues. The chain's CDR3 is CASSRGGPDTQYF. The CDR3 coding sequence is TGTGCCAGCAGCCGCGGGGGCCCAGATACGCAGTATTTT.

The gene calls are TRBV6-6 and TRBJ1-2; TRBD1 matches 7 bases. V lost 2 bases and J lost 4; bases outside the gene matches: 4. The CDR3 is 14 amino acids. In germline, CDR1 is MNHNY, CDR2 SVGAGI (reference sequence). The CDR3 nucleotides are TGTGCCAGCAGTTACGACAGGGAAACCTATGGCTACACCTTC. It yields the protein CASSYDRETYGYTF.

The rearrangement links TRBV29-1 to TRBJ2-2; TRBD1 might be the D (6 bases). The germline V gene encodes CDR1 SQVTM and CDR2 ANQGSEA. The CDR3 covers 15 residues. With 4 bases removed from V and 0 bases from J, the gap between germline ends came to 12 bases. In DNA, the CDR3 is TGCAGCGTTGGGAACAGGGCAGCGAACACCGGGGAGCTGTTTTTT. Translation gives CSVGNRAANTGELFF.

The V and J genes are TRBV9 and TRBJ2-7; 7 bases agree with TRBD1. Germline V gives CDR1 SGDLS, CDR2 YYNGEE. This CDR3 comprises 13 residues. V trimming: 4 bases; J trimming: 4 bases; junction bases outside the gene matches: 5. The CDR3 DNA is TGTGCCAGCAGCATCGGGACAGATTACGAGCAGTACTTC. Protein: CASSIGTDYEQYF.

The CDR3 sequence: CASSEGRQGRSPLHF. In nucleotides, the CDR3 is TGTGCCAGCAGTGAAGGGCGACAGGGGCGCTCACCCCTCCACTTT. The V gene is TRBV6-1, the J gene TRBJ1-6; 8 positions match TRBD1. The length of the CDR3 is 15 residues. Germline loops: CDR1 MNHNS, CDR2 SASEGT. V lost 1 base and J lost 10; bases outside the gene matches: 6.

In its sample, this clone was seen once. The chain couples TRBV15 to TRBJ1-5, with D tentatively TRBD1 (5 bases). This CDR3 is built from 15 residues. In germline, CDR1 is LNHNV, CDR2 YYDKDF (reference sequence). Trimming cost V 1 base and J 2 bases, with 9 bases left between them. In DNA form, the CDR3 reads TGTGCCACCAGCAGAGTTTTAGGGGGCAATCAGCCCCAGCATTTT. Translated: CATSRVLGGNQPQHF.

This clone has more than one count but fewer than ten. V is TRBV7-8 and J is TRBJ2-3; 8 bases are shared with TRBD2. The trim removed 6 bases at V and 0 bases at J, leaving 5 bases unmatched. CDR1 and CDR2 (germline): SGHVS, FQNEAQ. The CDR3 length is 15 residues. CDR3 sequence reads: CASSQASGSTDTQYF. The CDR3 bases are TGTGCCAGCAGTCAAGCTAGCGGGAGCACAGATACGCAGTATTTT.

A few counts support this clone. V gene TRBV6-1 combines with J gene TRBJ1-6; D uncertain. The CDR3 runs to 14 residues. V was pared by 2 bases and J by 8 bases, with 10 bases between. In germline, CDR1 is MNHNS, CDR2 SASEGT. DNA for the CDR3: TGTGCCAGCAGTGAATCAGAGGAAGATTCACCCCTCCACTTT. Encoded protein: CASSESEEDSPLHF.

DNA of the CDR3: TGTGCCAGCAGCTTGGTTGGGGGCGGCGAGCAGTACTTC. Its translation: CASSLVGGGEQYF. V gene TRBV5-4 combines with J gene TRBJ2-7; weak D call: TRBD1 (6 bases). V lost 0 bases and J 6 bases, leaving 10 bases between the germline ends. CDR3 size: 13 residues. CDR1 SGHNT and CDR2 YYREEE come from the germline V gene (reference sequence).

The count of this clone is one. This sequence joins TRBV9 and TRBJ1-4; no definite D call. CDR1 is SGDLS, CDR2 YYNGEE, per germline. Deletions cut 7 bases from V and 0 bases from J, with 10 bases between. The CDR3 runs to 14 residues. The CDR3 nucleotides read TGTGCCAGCTCCGCGGCAGCAACTAATGAAAAACTGTTTTTT. It translates to CASSAAATNEKLFF.

The chain uses TRBV4-1 and TRBJ2-1; maybe TRBD1 (6 bases). This CDR3 has 16 amino acids. Between the trimmed V and J ends, which lost 4 bases and 1 base, there was a span of 14 bases. Germline V CDR1 and CDR2: MGHRA, YSYEKL. The CDR3 nucleotides are TGCGCCAGCAGCCCCTACCCCAGGGGTTCCTACAATGAGCAGTTCTTC. Translation: CASSPYPRGSYNEQFF.

The chain carries TRBV5-6 and TRBJ2-1; D may be TRBD1 (6 bases). Germline values: CDR1 SGHDT, CDR2 YYEEEE. The V end lost 1 base, the J end lost 7 bases, and 15 bases lay between the germline ends. This CDR3 contains 15 residues. The CDR3 reads CASSLPPGQRNEQFF. CDR3 DNA: TGTGCCAGCAGCTTGCCCCCGGGACAACGTAATGAGCAGTTCTTC.

The genes are TRBV7-9 and TRBJ1-1, with a tentative D call TRBD1 (6 bases). This CDR3 has 13 amino acids. Trimming cost V 8 bases and J 4 bases, with 14 bases left between them. CDR1 and CDR2 (germline): SEHNR, FQNEAQ (reference sequence). In nucleotides, the CDR3 is TGTGCCAGCGGTTTAGCGGGGGCCACTGAAGCTTTCTTT. It specifies CASGLAGATEAFF.

This rearrangement joins TRBV5-6 to TRBJ2-7, with D perhaps matching TRBD1 (5 bases). The CDR3 runs 13 residues. Germline V gene lookup returns CDR1 SGHDT and CDR2 YYEEEE. Trimming pared 2 bases from V and 6 bases from J, leaving 12 bases between. As DNA, the CDR3 is TGTGCCAGCAGCTTTTACAAGGGGTCCGAGCAGTACTTC. It translates to CASSFYKGSEQYF.

J is TRBJ1-1 and V is TRBV6-1, with 8 bases matching TRBD1. Germline CDR1 is MNHNS and CDR2 is SASEGT. V gave up 4 bases and J gave up 0 bases; unmatched junction bases: 4. The CDR3 sequence is 15 residues long. In nucleotides, the CDR3 is TGTGCCAGCAGTGCAGGGGGCGTGATGAACACTGAAGCTTTCTTT. Its protein product is CASSAGGVMNTEAFF.

V and J are TRBV7-9 and TRBJ1-2; D is possibly TRBD1 (6 bases). The V gene's germline CDR1 is SEHNR and CDR2 FQNEAQ (reference sequence). The CDR3 has 15 residues. Trimming stripped 7 bases from V and 8 bases from J, with 23 bases between. CDR3: CASNPGVAGFNGYTF. The DNA for the CDR3 is TGTGCCAGCAATCCAGGGGTGGCAGGGTTTAACGGCTACACCTTC.

The rearrangement joins TRBV7-9 to TRBJ1-1, with a tentative D call TRBD1 (6 bases). Trimming shortened V by 5 bases and J by 0 bases, and 13 bases separated the two germline ends. The V gene's germline CDR1 is SEHNR and CDR2 FQNEAQ (reference sequence). The CDR3 has 15 amino acids. CDR3 sequence: CASSPLTGLNTEAFF. The CDR3 coding sequence is TGTGCCAGCAGCCCCCTGACAGGTTTGAACACTGAAGCTTTCTTT.

This sequence joins TRBV6-5 and TRBJ2-4; D gene ambiguous. The germline V and J ends were trimmed by 6 bases and 7 bases, with 16 bases remaining between them. There are 14 residues in the CDR3. Germline assignment: CDR1 MNHEY and CDR2 SVGAGI. CDR3 sequence: CASSYHPTTNIQYF. In nucleotides, the CDR3 is TGTGCCAGCAGCTATCACCCTACCACTAACATTCAGTACTTC.

The V and J genes are TRBV12-5 and TRBJ2-7; D perhaps matches TRBD1 (6 bases). The CDR3 is 17 amino acids. Germline loops: CDR1 LGHNT, CDR2 FRNRAP. V was cut by 2 bases and J by 6 bases, with 23 bases left in between. As DNA, the CDR3 is TGTGCTAGTGGTTTGAGCCAGGACAGCCCCCTAGTTGGCGAGCAGTACTTC. Translation: CASGLSQDSPLVGEQYF.

This rearrangement joins TRBV5-6 to TRBJ1-2, with TRBD1 identical over 7 bases. This CDR3 comprises 11 residues. J gave up 8 bases and V 4 bases, and 2 bases lay outside the gene matches. Germline lookup yields CDR1 SGHDT and CDR2 YYEEEE. CDR3: CASSQGGGYTF. The CDR3 DNA reads TGTGCCAGCAGCCAGGGGGGCGGCTACACCTTC. Full variable domain (remainder filled in from reference TRBV5-6 and TRBJ1-2): DAGVTQSPTHLIKTRGQQVTLRCSPKSGHDTVSWYQQALGQGPQFIFQYYEEEERQRGNFPDRFSGHQFPNYSSELNVNALLLGDSALYLCASSQGGGYTFGSGTRLTVV.